The rows below give T cell receptor beta chains drawn from one sample of a study of cytomegalovirus exposure and HLA in healthy donors. Clones were read by immunoSEQ multiplex PCR, and TCRdb kept only the in-frame ones, dropping some. The table includes around 130,000 clones, more than 60% detected once. The sequencing input was PBMCs. These receptors all stem from a young woman in good health and CMV-seronegative. The CDR3 runs from the conserved cysteine through the conserved F or W. The D gene is left open where the match is weak. Expanded clones get a size class; other rows say once, few or many, or leave the size out.

v_call: TRBV4-1
j_call: TRBJ2-3
d_call: TRBD2
clone_size: NA
cdr3_aa: CASSGGSKFPDTQYF
cdr3_nt: TGCGCCAGCAGTGGCGGGAGTAAATTCCCAGATACGCAGTATTTT

v_call: TRBV28
j_call: TRBJ1-2
d_call: NA
clone_size: NA
cdr3_aa: CASSPNYGYTF
cdr3_nt: TGTGCCAGCAGCCCGAACTATGGCTACACCTTC

v_call: TRBV29-1
j_call: TRBJ1-2
d_call: NA
clone_size: NA
cdr3_aa: CSVEKEARDTF
cdr3_nt: TGCAGCGTTGAAAAGGAGGCTAGGGACACCTTC

v_call: TRBV4-1
j_call: TRBJ2-4
d_call: TRBD1
clone_size: few
cdr3_aa: CASSQEGQGKYF
cdr3_nt: TGCGCCAGCAGCCAAGAAGGACAGGGAAAGTACTTC

v_call: TRBV2
j_call: TRBJ2-4
d_call: NA
clone_size: once
cdr3_aa: CASSPTTGRGDIQYF
cdr3_nt: TGTGCCAGCAGTCCGACAACAGGGAGAGGGGACATTCAGTACTTC

v_call: TRBV18
j_call: TRBJ2-5
d_call: TRBD1
clone_size: NA
cdr3_aa: CASSPGTGQETQYF
cdr3_nt: TGTGCCAGCTCACCAGGGACAGGCCAAGAGACCCAGTACTTC

v_call: TRBV27
j_call: TRBJ2-3
d_call: TRBD2
clone_size: NA
cdr3_aa: CASSSGTSGSYADTQYF
cdr3_nt: TGTGCCAGCAGTTCCGGGACTAGCGGGAGTTACGCAGATACGCAGTATTTT

v_call: TRBV2
j_call: TRBJ1-4
d_call: NA
clone_size: NA
cdr3_aa: CASRRQDEKLFF
cdr3_nt: TGTGCCAGCCGACGACAGGATGAAAAACTGTTTTTT

v_call: TRBV7-2
j_call: TRBJ2-5
d_call: TRBD2
clone_size: NA
cdr3_aa: CASSPRGRLAGGTQYF
cdr3_nt: TGTGCCAGCAGCCCCCGGGGGAGGCTAGCGGGAGGGACCCAGTACTTC

v_call: TRBV25-1
j_call: TRBJ2-1
d_call: TRBD2
clone_size: NA
cdr3_aa: CASQLAGSYNEQFF
cdr3_nt: TGTGCCAGCCAACTAGCGGGATCTTACAATGAGCAGTTCTTC

v_call: TRBV25-1
j_call: TRBJ1-2
d_call: TRBD1
clone_size: NA
cdr3_aa: CASRPTGTGGGYTF
cdr3_nt: TGTGCCAGCAGACCCACCGGGACAGGTGGGGGCTACACCTTC

v_call: TRBV7-9
j_call: TRBJ1-2
d_call: TRBD1
clone_size: few
cdr3_aa: CASSPGQGLGGYTF
cdr3_nt: TGTGCCAGCAGCCCCGGACAGGGCTTAGGTGGCTACACCTTC

v_call: TRBV5-1
j_call: TRBJ1-1
d_call: NA
clone_size: NA
cdr3_aa: CASRVLQDTEAFF
cdr3_nt: TGCGCCAGCAGGGTCCTACAGGACACTGAAGCTTTCTTT

v_call: TRBV25-1
j_call: TRBJ2-7
d_call: TRBD2
clone_size: once
cdr3_aa: CASSPKGLAYEQYF
cdr3_nt: TGTGCCAGCAGTCCCAAGGGACTAGCTTACGAGCAGTACTTC

v_call: TRBV5-4
j_call: TRBJ2-3
d_call: TRBD2
clone_size: NA
cdr3_aa: CASRRTGTSVSTDTQYF
cdr3_nt: TGTGCCAGCAGACGGACCGGGACTAGCGTAAGCACAGATACGCAGTATTTT

v_call: TRBV14
j_call: TRBJ1-4
d_call: TRBD1
clone_size: NA
cdr3_aa: CASSSRTGGGKLFF
cdr3_nt: TGTGCCAGCAGCTCTCGGACAGGGGGCGGGAAACTGTTTTTT

v_call: TRBV30
j_call: TRBJ1-3
d_call: NA
clone_size: NA
cdr3_aa: CAWSVAGASGNTIYF
cdr3_nt: TGTGCCTGGAGTGTAGCAGGGGCCTCTGGAAACACCATATATTTT

v_call: TRBV6-1
j_call: TRBJ1-2
d_call: TRBD1
clone_size: NA
cdr3_aa: CASRASQGALGGYTF
cdr3_nt: TGTGCCAGCAGGGCATCCCAGGGGGCGTTAGGCGGCTACACCTTC